The TCR beta chain under discussion was sequenced for a study of T cell repertoires in ileal Crohn's disease. The wider study: Surgery for a complication: stricturing in around 60%, penetrating in roughly 39%.

Sequencing was performed with immunoSEQ multiplex PCR; in TCRdb, only in-frame clones are kept and a portion is missing. The sample has some 30,000 clones, roughly 78% seen once; the top ten hold 15% to 20%. Deletions cut 1 base from V and 2 bases from J, with 11 bases between. Germline lookup yields CDR1 KGHSH and CDR2 LQKENI. The CDR3 spans 15 residues. This receptor was taken from an adult with Crohn's disease. The sample taken for sequencing was ileal tissue. The gene calls are TRBV18 and TRBJ2-5; maybe TRBD1 (5 bases). This CDR3 is CASSPQGNVQETQYF. The CDR3 nucleotides are TGTGCCAGCTCACCACAGGGGAACGTTCAAGAGACCCAGTACTTC.